The 9 T cell receptor beta chains below come from one sample, sequenced in a study of beta chain features in type 1 diabetes. The study's findings and limits: People with Type 1 diabetes carried modestly yet significantly shorter TCRB CDR3s in all four CD4+ subsets.

Reverse transcribing all isolated RNA meant expressed TCRB transcripts were sequenced. Sequenced by immunoSEQ multiplex PCR; TCRdb stores in-frame clones only, minus some. The sample includes hundreds of thousands of clones, around 15% of them seen just once. These TCRs' antigens remain unknown. Sequenced material: naive CD4+ T cells from blood. The receptors were sampled from a man younger than 35 with type 1 diabetes.

CDR3 sequence (DNA): TGTGCCAGCAGTGCGACCCCAGGGAGATCTAACTATGGCTACACCTTC. Encoded protein: CASSATPGRSNYGYTF. This chain connects TRBV28 to TRBJ1-2; the D gene is possibly TRBD1 (5 bases). V lost 5 bases, J lost 0 bases, and 16 bases lay in between. CDR1 is MDHEN and CDR2 is SYDVKM in the germline V gene. This CDR3 has 16 residues.

DNA for the CDR3: TGTGCCAGCAGCCTACAACTTGGAGAGACCCAGTACTTC. Translation gives CASSLQLGETQYF. The chain carries TRBV4-2 and TRBJ2-5; no clear D gene. Germline CDR1 LGHNA, CDR2 YNFKEQ. V was trimmed by 4 bases and J by 4 bases, leaving 10 bases between them. The CDR3 totals 13 residues.

Only a few counts were recorded for this clone. The chain is built from TRBV11-2 and TRBJ2-3; 13 bases match TRBD2. With V trimmed by 3 bases and J by 0 bases, 3 bases remained unmatched. This CDR3 is 17 amino acids long. Germline assignment: CDR1 SGHAT and CDR2 FQNNGV. The DNA for the CDR3 is TGTGCCAGCAGCTTGACTAGCGGGGGGACAAGCACAGATACGCAGTATTTT. Protein: CASSLTSGGTSTDTQYF.

This chain connects TRBV6-5 to TRBJ2-1; 7 nucleotides agree with TRBD2. Germline V gives CDR1 MNHEY, CDR2 SVGAGI. The V segment lost 4 bases and the J segment 1 base; nucleotides outside the gene matches: 7. The CDR3 contains 16 residues. The CDR3 region is CASSFTHGGSYNEQFF. The CDR3 nucleotides are TGTGCCAGCAGTTTCACTCACGGGGGGTCCTACAATGAGCAGTTCTTC.

This clone was picked up a small number of times. This chain connects TRBV9 to TRBJ1-2; 10 nucleotides align to TRBD1. The CDR3 has 15 residues. V shed 2 bases, J shed 3 bases, and the junction held 4 bases outside the gene matches. The germline gives CDR1 SGDLS, CDR2 YYNGEE. In nucleotides, the CDR3 is TGTGCCAGCAGCGTCGGGACAGGGGATCACTATGGCTACACCTTC. Its translation is CASSVGTGDHYGYTF.

V and J are TRBV29-1 and TRBJ1-5; the D is unclear. The CDR3 is made up of 15 amino acids. From germline, CDR1 is SQVTM and CDR2 ANQGSEA. V lost 4 bases and J lost 4, with 17 bases in between. CDR3 protein: CSVGPSTLGNQPQHF. CDR3 bases: TGCAGCGTTGGGCCGTCCACACTGGGAAATCAGCCCCAGCATTTT.

The genes are TRBV5-1 and TRBJ1-1; D not resolved. CDR1 SGHRS and CDR2 YFSETQ come from the germline V gene. This CDR3 is 11 amino acids long. With 1 base removed from V and 7 bases from J, the gap between germline ends came to 5 bases. Here the CDR3 DNA reads TGCGCCAGCAGCTTGCTGGGTGAAGCTTTCTTT. It translates to CASSLLGEAFF.

CDR3 nucleotides: TGTGCCATCAGGGTAGACAGTTCAGCCTTCTATGGCTACACCTTC. As protein: CAIRVDSSAFYGYTF. J is TRBJ1-2 and V is TRBV10-3, with D maybe TRBD1 (5 bases). Germline loops: CDR1 ENHRY, CDR2 SYGVKD. CDR3 length: 15 amino acids. V shed 6 bases and J shed 4 bases, with 18 bases lying between them.

This clone was detected only a few times. The chain links TRBV6-5 to TRBJ1-2; 8 positions agree with TRBD1. The germline gives CDR1 MNHEY, CDR2 SVGAGI. J lost 8 bases, V lost 0 bases, and 8 bases had no gene match. The CDR3 consists of 15 residues. CDR3 loop: CASSYSYQGALGYTF. In DNA form, the CDR3 reads TGTGCCAGCAGTTACTCGTATCAGGGGGCACTCGGCTACACCTTC.